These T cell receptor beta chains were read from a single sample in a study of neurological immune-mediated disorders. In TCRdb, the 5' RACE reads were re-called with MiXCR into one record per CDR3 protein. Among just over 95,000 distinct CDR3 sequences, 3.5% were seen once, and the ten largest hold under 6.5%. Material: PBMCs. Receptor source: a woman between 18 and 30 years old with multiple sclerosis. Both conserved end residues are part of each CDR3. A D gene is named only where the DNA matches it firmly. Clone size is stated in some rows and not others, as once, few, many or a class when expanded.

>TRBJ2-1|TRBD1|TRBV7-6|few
CASSFGVDRVYNEQFF
TGTGCCAGCAGCTTCGGGGTGGACAGGGTCTACAATGAGCAGTTCTTC
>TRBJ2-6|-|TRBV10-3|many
CATHGPGANVLTF
TGTGCCACTCATGGGCCTGGGGCCAACGTCCTGACTTTC
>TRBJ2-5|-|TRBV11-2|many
CASARVWVSEETQYF
TGTGCCAGCGCCAGGGTTTGGGTTTCGGAAGAGACCCAGTACTTC
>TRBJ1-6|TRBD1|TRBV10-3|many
CAISGTGKNNSPLHF
TGTGCCATCAGTGGGACAGGGAAGAATAATTCACCCCTCCACTTT
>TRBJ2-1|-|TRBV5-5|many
CASSRSQGGSYNEQFF
TGTGCCAGCAGTCGCAGCCAGGGAGGATCCTACAATGAGCAGTTCTTC
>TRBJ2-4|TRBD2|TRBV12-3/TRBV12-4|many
CASSLGASGGKNIQYF
TGTGCCAGCAGTTTAGGGGCTAGCGGGGGCAAAAACATTCAGTACTTC
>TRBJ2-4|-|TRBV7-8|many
CASSFYFGVAKNIQYF
TGTGCCAGCAGCTTCTACTTTGGTGTGGCCAAAAACATTCAGTACTTC
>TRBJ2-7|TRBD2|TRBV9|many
CASSETSGRPYEQYF
TGTGCCAGCAGCGAAACTAGCGGGCGTCCCTACGAGCAGTACTTC
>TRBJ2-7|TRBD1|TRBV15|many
CATSIGRGQSYEQYF
TGTGCCACCAGCATAGGCAGGGGGCAATCCTACGAGCAGTACTTC
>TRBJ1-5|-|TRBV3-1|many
CASSQDLTGNQPQHF
TGTGCCAGCAGCCAAGACCTGACGGGCAATCAGCCCCAGCATTTT
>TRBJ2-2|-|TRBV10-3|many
CAITPGTTGELFF
TGTGCCATCACCCCAGGGACCACCGGGGAGCTGTTTTTT
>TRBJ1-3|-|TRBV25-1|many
CASRGSGNTIYF
TGTGCCAGCAGGGGCTCTGGAAACACCATATATTTT
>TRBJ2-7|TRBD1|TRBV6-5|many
CASGQGLYEQYF
TGTGCCAGCGGACAGGGGCTCTACGAGCAGTACTTC
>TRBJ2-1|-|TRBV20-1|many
CSAMRNEQFF
TGCAGTGCAATGAGGAATGAGCAGTTCTTC
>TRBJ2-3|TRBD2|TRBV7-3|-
CASSPGASGMTDTQYF
TGTGCCAGCAGCCCCGGGGCTAGCGGGATGACAGATACGCAGTATTTT
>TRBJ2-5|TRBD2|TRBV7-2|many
CASSPSGGALETQYF
TGTGCCAGCAGCCCCAGCGGGGGGGCCCTGGAGACCCAGTACTTC
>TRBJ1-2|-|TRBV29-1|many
CSVETGRGNYGYTF
TGCAGCGTTGAAACAGGGAGGGGGAACTATGGCTACACCTTC
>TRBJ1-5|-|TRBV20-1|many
CSARKGSQGNQPQHF
TGCAGTGCTCGCAAGGGGTCACAGGGCAATCAGCCCCAGCATTTT
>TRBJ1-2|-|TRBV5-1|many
CASSLGGFGYTF
TGCGCCAGCAGCTTGGGGGGTTTCGGCTACACCTTC
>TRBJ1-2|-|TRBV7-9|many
CASSFREDGYTF
TGTGCCAGCAGCTTCAGGGAAGATGGCTACACCTTC
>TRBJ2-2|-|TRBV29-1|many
CSVEFRMNTGELFF
TGCAGCGTTGAATTCAGGATGAACACCGGGGAGCTGTTTTTT
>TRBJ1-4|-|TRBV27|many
CASTPGGLNEKLFF
TGTGCCAGCACCCCTGGTGGCCTTAATGAAAAACTGTTTTTT
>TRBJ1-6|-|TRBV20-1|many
CSAREYRGSSYNSPLHF
TGCAGTGCTAGAGAGTACCGGGGCAGCTCCTATAATTCACCCCTCCACTTT
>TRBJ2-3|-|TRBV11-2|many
CASSKRRGPGDTQYF
TGTGCCAGCTCAAAGAGGCGGGGGCCAGGGGATACGCAGTATTTT
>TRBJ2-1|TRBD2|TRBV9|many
CASSSMGASGGYNEQFF
TGTGCCAGCAGCTCCATGGGGGCTAGCGGGGGATACAATGAGCAGTTCTTC
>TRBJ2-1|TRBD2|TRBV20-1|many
CSARDPSSGHDTEQFF
TGCAGTGCTAGAGATCCGAGTAGCGGGCATGATACTGAGCAGTTCTTC
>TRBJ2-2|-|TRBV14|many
CASSQARGPDTGELFF
TGTGCCAGCAGCCAAGCAAGGGGCCCGGACACCGGGGAGCTGTTTTTT
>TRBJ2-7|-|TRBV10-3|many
CAARQESYEQYF
TGTGCCGCCAGACAGGAGTCCTACGAGCAGTACTTC
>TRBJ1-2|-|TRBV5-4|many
CASTLGGAWDGYTF
TGTGCCAGCACCCTAGGGGGGGCTTGGGACGGCTACACCTTC
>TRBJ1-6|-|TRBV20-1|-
CSATSGYLGNSPLHF
TGCAGTGCAACCTCCGGGTATTTGGGTAATTCACCCCTCCACTTT
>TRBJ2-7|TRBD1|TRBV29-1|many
CSAGTGGDEQYF
TGCAGCGCCGGGACAGGGGGCGACGAGCAGTACTTC
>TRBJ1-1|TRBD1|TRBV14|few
CASHPGQGARAEAFF
TGTGCCAGTCACCCGGGACAGGGGGCGCGGGCTGAAGCTTTCTTT
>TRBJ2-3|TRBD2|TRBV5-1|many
CASSFLAGVTDTQYF
TGCGCCAGCAGCTTTCTCGCGGGAGTGACAGATACGCAGTATTTT